The 28 T cell receptor beta chains reported below all come from one sample, sequenced in a study of blood T cell repertoires in COVID-19. Only in-frame clones appear in the TCRdb table, and some are missing; sequencing was by immunoSEQ multiplex PCR. The top ten clones hold 2% to 2.5% of a sample with under 300,000 clones, 70% to 90% of them seen once. Material for sequencing was peripheral blood. The origin of the receptors is a woman aged 40 to 50 who had recovered from COVID-19.

The J gene is TRBJ1-6, the V gene TRBV7-2; 8 bases are a match to TRBD1. The ends lost 0 bases at V and 0 bases at J; junction bases unmatched: 7. Germline assignment: CDR1 SGHTA and CDR2 FQGNSA. The CDR3 totals 19 residues. In DNA form, the CDR3 reads TGTGCCAGCAGCTTAGCGCCAGGACAGGGAAGCTCCTATAATTCACCCCTCCACTTT. This sequence encodes CASSLAPGQGSSYNSPLHF.

This clone was counted a few times. The rearrangement links TRBV19 to TRBJ1-1, with D uncertain. The length of the CDR3 is 13 residues. CDR1 LNHDA and CDR2 SQIVND come from the germline V gene (reference sequence). V was pared by 3 bases and J by 0 bases, with 5 bases between. The CDR3 DNA reads TGTGCCAGTAGTATCCGGTTGAACACTGAAGCTTTCTTT. It yields the protein CASSIRLNTEAFF.

The chain employs TRBV7-2 and TRBJ2-2, with D unclear. The CDR3 spans 13 residues. V gave up 5 bases and J gave up 4 bases, with 8 bases separating them. Per the germline V gene, CDR1 is SGHTA and CDR2 is FQGNSA. CDR3 in amino acids: CASSRGFTGELFF. CDR3 in DNA: TGTGCCAGCAGCCGAGGATTCACCGGGGAGCTGTTTTTT.

CDR3 amino acids: CASSQMTGAANTEAFF. The CDR3 coding sequence is TGTGCCAGCAGCCAAATGACAGGAGCGGCCAACACTGAAGCTTTCTTT. The rearrangement joins TRBV5-5 to TRBJ1-1; D perhaps matches TRBD1 (6 bases). V shed 4 bases and J shed 2 bases, with 18 bases lying between them. Germline CDR1 is SGHKS and CDR2 is YYEKEE (reference sequence). This CDR3 has 16 amino acids.

The chain combines TRBV4-1 with TRBJ2-1, with D possibly matching TRBD2 (7 bases). V lost 4 bases, J lost 6 bases, and 19 bases lay in between. Germline V gene sequence: CDR1 MGHRA, CDR2 YSYEKL. This CDR3 is built from 16 residues. DNA for the CDR3: TGCGCCAGCAGCCTCCCCCCTGGAGGGGGGGCCAATGAGCAGTTCTTC. Protein sequence: CASSLPPGGGANEQFF.

The J gene is TRBJ1-2, the V gene TRBV7-2; weak D call: TRBD1 (5 bases). The CDR3 length is 16 residues. From germline, CDR1 is SGHTA and CDR2 FQGNSA. V dropped 5 bases and J dropped 2 bases, with 18 bases sitting between them. The CDR3 spells CASSPLLGGLNYGYTF. In DNA form, the CDR3 reads TGTGCCAGCAGCCCCTTATTGGGGGGATTGAACTATGGCTACACCTTC.

The V gene is TRBV9, the J gene TRBJ2-7; 13 bases match TRBD2. This CDR3 is built from 14 residues. With V trimmed by 7 bases and J by 6 bases, 7 bases remained unmatched. CDR1 and CDR2 from the germline V gene are SGDLS and YYNGEE. This CDR3 reads CASGRTSGSTEQYF. The CDR3 DNA sequence: TGTGCCAGCGGAAGGACTAGCGGGAGTACCGAGCAGTACTTC. The whole variable domain, filled in from reference TRBV9 and TRBJ2-7, reads DSGVTQTPKHLITATGQRVTLRCSPRSGDLSVYWYQQSLDQGLQFLIQYYNGEERAKGNILERFSAQQFPDLHSELNLSSLELGDSALYFCASGRTSGSTEQYFGPGTRLTVT.

The V gene is TRBV27, the J gene TRBJ1-1; 7 nucleotides agree with TRBD1. The length of the CDR3 is 17 residues. Germline CDR1 MNHEY, CDR2 SMNVEV (reference sequence). V lost 4 bases and J lost 4; bases outside the gene matches: 15. The DNA for the CDR3 is TGTGCCAGCAGTTCGCCCATTAACAGGGGAAGGGGCACTGAAGCTTTCTTT. This gives the protein CASSSPINRGRGTEAFF.

The CDR3 protein is CASSSGWQGVYIQYF. The CDR3 bases are TGTGCCAGCAGCTCCGGGTGGCAGGGGGTATACATTCAGTACTTC. The chain combines TRBV11-2 with TRBJ2-4; TRBD1 matches at 7 bases. Germline CDR1 is SGHAT and CDR2 is FQNNGV. The CDR3 extends over 15 amino acids. V lost 4 bases to trimming and J lost 8 bases; unmatched junction nucleotides: 11. The whole variable domain, remainder taken from reference TRBV11-2 and TRBJ2-4, is EAGVAQSPRYKIIEKRQSVAFWCNPISGHATLYWYQQILGQGPKLLIQFQNNGVVDDSQLPKDRFSAERLKGVDSTLKIQPAKLEDSAVYLCASSSGWQGVYIQYFGAGTRLSVL.

A single count supports this clone. The chain links TRBV4-3 to TRBJ2-1, with 11 bases that match TRBD2. Germline CDR1 reads LGHNA; CDR2 reads YSLEER. CDR3 length: 18 residues. V lost 0 bases to trimming and J lost 1 base; unmatched junction nucleotides: 5. Here the CDR3 DNA reads TGCGCCAGCAGCCAAGATCCCGCTAGCGGGGGGTCCTACAATGAGCAGTTCTTC. This translates into CASSQDPASGGSYNEQFF.

Concerning this clone: A junction end diverges from the germline sequence, so it may reflect a read error. This chain uses TRBV12-3 or TRBV12-4 with TRBJ2-7; 7 bases line up with TRBD1. This CDR3 comprises 12 residues. CDR3 DNA: TGTGCCAGCGGCCCCTGGACAGGTTGGACTCACTTC. Translating it yields CASGPWTGWTHF.

The chain combines TRBV9 with TRBJ2-1; possibly TRBD1 for D (5 bases). The CDR3 contains 14 residues. The V and J ends lost 3 bases and 6 bases respectively, with 13 bases between them. CDR1 is SGDLS, CDR2 YYNGEE, per germline. The CDR3, as DNA: TGTGCCAGCAGCGGGAACAGGTTACTCAATGAGCAGTTCTTC. Translating gives CASSGNRLLNEQFF.

The rearrangement joins TRBV27 to TRBJ2-1; tentative D call: TRBD2 (5 bases). The CDR3 contains 16 residues. V shed 1 base and J shed 2 bases, with 12 bases lying between them. Germline lookup yields CDR1 MNHEY and CDR2 SMNVEV (reference sequence). As DNA, the CDR3 is TGTGCCAGCAGTTTATGGGCAGCGGCGACCTACAATGAGCAGTTCTTC. Translated: CASSLWAAATYNEQFF.

V usage is TRBV2 and J usage is TRBJ2-7; 7 nucleotides match TRBD2. From germline, CDR1 is SNHLY and CDR2 FYNNEI. The CDR3 sequence is 15 residues long. Germline trimming cut 4 bases from V and 0 bases from J; bases unmatched to any gene: 6. The CDR3 loop reads CASSAGRAASYEQYF. Here the CDR3 DNA reads TGTGCCAGCAGTGCAGGGAGGGCCGCCTCCTACGAGCAGTACTTC.

The V and J genes are TRBV20-1 and TRBJ2-1; 9 bases fit TRBD1. This CDR3 spans 15 amino acids. Germline V CDR1 and CDR2: DFQATT, SNEGSKA (reference sequence). Trimming cost V 3 bases and J 5 bases; bases outside gene matches: 8. This CDR3 is CSASTGTGSHNEQFF. The CDR3, as DNA: TGCAGTGCTAGTACCGGGACAGGGTCCCACAATGAGCAGTTCTTC.

The chain recombines TRBV7-2 with TRBJ1-2; 11 nucleotides match TRBD1. Germline values: CDR1 SGHTA, CDR2 FQGNSA. This CDR3 is 14 amino acids long. The trim removed 5 bases at V and 7 bases at J, leaving 6 bases unmatched. The CDR3 region is CASSIGQGAGGYTF. As DNA, the CDR3 is TGTGCCAGCAGCATCGGACAGGGGGCTGGTGGCTACACCTTC.

This chain joins TRBV18 and TRBJ2-5, with a tentative D call TRBD1 (5 bases). This CDR3 contains 14 residues. Trimming took 3 bases from V and 2 from J, leaving 10 bases between them. Germline lookup yields CDR1 KGHSH and CDR2 LQKENI. The CDR3 protein is CASSPLRQQETQYF. The CDR3, as DNA: TGTGCCAGCTCACCCCTTCGACAGCAAGAGACCCAGTACTTC.

The rearrangement links TRBV6-6 to TRBJ1-6; 9 bases line up with TRBD1. Germline V gene sequence: CDR1 MNHNY, CDR2 SVGAGI (reference sequence). V trimming: 5 bases; J trimming: 5 bases; junction bases outside the gene matches: 13. The CDR3 totals 18 residues. The DNA for the CDR3 is TGTGCCAGCAGTCACCCGGGGGGAAGGGACAGGGATAATTCACCCCTCCACTTT. Residues: CASSHPGGRDRDNSPLHF.

V gene TRBV7-9 combines with J gene TRBJ1-2; tentative D call: TRBD1 (5 bases). V lost 3 bases to trimming and J lost 0 bases, with 14 bases between them. Germline loops: CDR1 SEHNR, CDR2 FQNEAQ (reference sequence). This CDR3 is 16 amino acids long. CDR3 amino acids: CASSFSTDETNYGYTF. The CDR3 coding sequence is TGTGCCAGCAGCTTTTCGACAGATGAAACTAACTATGGCTACACCTTC.

In this sample, this clone turned up once. The chain has TRBV28 and TRBJ2-7; 7 bases match TRBD1. This CDR3 has 14 amino acids. Germline CDR1 is MDHEN and CDR2 is SYDVKM. The J segment lost 0 bases and the V segment lost 5 bases, leaving 4 bases of the junction unmatched. CDR3 loop: CASSMTGSSYEQYF. CDR3 bases: TGTGCCAGCAGTATGACAGGGAGCTCCTACGAGCAGTACTTC.

Turning to this clone: Mismatch with germline at one junction end may stem from a read error. The V call is TRBV4-2, the J call TRBJ1-5; a weak D match, TRBD1 (6 bases). There are 16 residues in the CDR3. Germline values: CDR1 LGHNA, CDR2 YNFKEQ. The CDR3 spells CASGQEQGLGNQPQHF. CDR3 nucleotide sequence: TGTGCCAGCGGCCAAGAACAGGGCTTAGGCAATCAGCCCCAGCATTTT.

CDR3 in amino acids: CAWTPSYNEQFF. The DNA of the CDR3 is TGTGCCTGGACTCCTTCCTACAATGAGCAGTTCTTC. The chain links TRBV30 to TRBJ2-1; D gene ambiguous. Trimming stripped 4 bases from V and 1 base from J, with 5 bases between. Germline CDR1 and CDR2: GTSNPN and SVGIG (reference sequence). The CDR3 has 12 residues.

The rearrangement links TRBV28 to TRBJ1-2, with D perhaps matching TRBD1 (5 bases). This CDR3 has 15 residues. Trimming took 4 bases from V and 5 from J, leaving 17 bases between them. Germline CDR1 MDHEN, CDR2 SYDVKM. CDR3 DNA: TGTGCCAGCAGTTCGGACGGAGGGGCCTCTTATGGCTACACCTTC. Encoded protein: CASSSDGGASYGYTF.

CDR3 sequence: CASSQSGTNYEQYF. For the CDR3, the DNA is TGTGCCAGCAGCCAGTCCGGGACAAACTACGAGCAGTACTTC. The rearrangement joins TRBV14 to TRBJ2-7; D might be TRBD1 (6 bases). V gave up 3 bases and J gave up 3 bases, with 12 bases separating them. CDR3 length equals 14 residues. CDR1 is SGHDN, CDR2 FVKESK, per germline.

This chain links TRBV29-1 with TRBJ2-5; D is uncertain. V dropped 6 bases and J dropped 2 bases, with 16 bases sitting between them. Germline values: CDR1 SQVTM, CDR2 ANQGSEA. The CDR3 is 14 residues long. CDR3: CSVYAPPSQETQYF. Written as DNA, the CDR3 is TGCAGCGTCTACGCCCCGCCAAGTCAAGAGACCCAGTACTTC.

This sequence joins TRBV29-1 and TRBJ1-5; 7 positions match TRBD1. The CDR3 has 14 residues. Losses at the gene ends were 5 bases for V and 4 bases for J; bases not matched to a gene: 8. CDR1 and CDR2 from the germline V gene are SQVTM and ANQGSEA. As DNA, the CDR3 is TGCAGCGTTCTGGCAGGGGGTAATAATCAGCCCCAGCATTTT. Its translation is CSVLAGGNNQPQHF.

The chain joins TRBV10-3 to TRBJ2-1, with 7 bases fitting TRBD2. Germline V gene data show CDR1 as ENHRY and CDR2 as SYGVKD. This CDR3 is 16 amino acids long. The J segment lost 0 bases and the V segment lost 3 bases, leaving 5 bases of the junction unmatched. This CDR3 reads CAISDPREASYNEQFF. The DNA for the CDR3 is TGTGCCATCAGTGACCCCCGGGAGGCCTCCTACAATGAGCAGTTCTTC.

This clone was seen a few times. The rearrangement joins TRBV19 to TRBJ1-5; D gene ambiguous. CDR1 is LNHDA, CDR2 SQIVND, per germline (reference sequence). The V end was cut by 3 bases, the J end by 2 bases, with 11 bases between. The CDR3 is 15 amino acids. For the CDR3, the DNA is TGTGCCAGTAGTATTTTATTGGAGGGCAATCAGCCCCAGCATTTT. As protein: CASSILLEGNQPQHF. Based on the CDR3 plus reference TRBV19 and TRBJ1-5, the full variable domain is DGGITQSPKYLFRKEGQNVTLSCEQNLNHDAMYWYRQDPGQGLRLIYYSQIVNDFQKGDIAEGYSVSREKKESFPLTVTSAQKNPTAFYLCASSILLEGNQPQHFGDGTRLSIL.